The 20 T cell receptor beta chains in this list originate from one sample, sequenced in a study of identical twins (dated by TCRdb to about 2016). Preparation of the library involved 5' RACE. Data came from an Illumina HiSeq 2000. TCRdb redid the processing of the public reads, applying fastp at Q25 and MiXCR, and retained in-frame beta chains. Each CDR3 protein gets just one entry, which takes the most common genes and DNA from the rows behind it. The sample table shows around 1.7 million distinct CDR3 sequences, and under 35% are seen once. The ten largest account for 0.27% of the sample. What was sequenced was cord blood. These receptors all come from a newborn girl in good health.

The chain has TRBV5-1 and TRBJ2-3; D perhaps matches TRBD2 (6 bases). Trimming stripped 0 bases from V and 4 bases from J, with 18 bases between. CDR1 and CDR2 from the germline V gene are SGHRS and YFSETQ. The CDR3 has 17 residues. This CDR3 is CASSLGLGGRGPDTQYF. The CDR3 DNA sequence: TGCGCCAGCAGCTTGGGGCTAGGAGGGCGGGGCCCAGATACGCAGTATTTT.

This clonotype has only a few counts. V usage is TRBV20-1 and J usage is TRBJ2-7; D not certain. Germline CDR1 DFQATT, CDR2 SNEGSKA (reference sequence). V was trimmed by 2 bases and J by 0 bases, leaving 5 bases between them. The CDR3 spans 12 residues. The CDR3 protein is CSARKDSYEQYF. As DNA, the CDR3 is TGCAGTGCTAGAAAAGACTCCTACGAGCAGTACTTC.

In its sample, this clonotype was seen a few times. This sequence joins TRBV20-1 and TRBJ2-6, with D uncertain. With 0 bases removed from V and 4 bases from J, the gap between germline ends came to 4 bases. CDR1 and CDR2 (germline): DFQATT, SNEGSKA (reference sequence). The CDR3 runs 13 residues. The CDR3 DNA follows: TGCAGTGCTAGAGAAGGCGGGGCCAACGTCCTGACTTTC. Translated, it gives CSAREGGANVLTF.

This chain joins TRBV7-2 and TRBJ1-6; TRBD1 agrees at 10 bases. The CDR3 contains 19 residues. V shed 5 bases, J shed 0 bases, and the junction held 10 bases outside the gene matches. Germline CDR1 SGHTA, CDR2 FQGNSA. This CDR3 is CASSTPGTGASSYNSPLHF. For the CDR3, the DNA is TGTGCCAGCAGCACCCCCGGGACAGGGGCCAGCTCCTATAATTCACCCCTCCACTTT.

This clonotype has just a few counts. V gene TRBV5-1 combines with J gene TRBJ2-5; D ambiguous. The CDR3 is 13 amino acids. The V end lost 0 bases, the J end lost 5 bases, and 8 bases lay between the germline ends. CDR1 SGHRS and CDR2 YFSETQ come from the germline V gene. DNA for the CDR3: TGCGCCAGCAGCTTGGATGTTACCGAGACCCAGTACTTC. Translation gives CASSLDVTETQYF.

This clonotype was picked up a small number of times. The chain carries TRBV24-1 and TRBJ2-4, with D possibly TRBD1 on 5 matching bases. V dropped 3 bases and J dropped 2 bases, with 7 bases sitting between them. CDR1 KGHDR and CDR2 SFDVKD come from the germline V gene. This CDR3 is 14 amino acids long. CDR3 sequence (DNA): TGTGCCACCAGTGATAAGGGGTCCAAAAACATTCAGTACTTC. Amino acids: CATSDKGSKNIQYF.

This clonotype was recorded only once. The chain links TRBV6-5 to TRBJ1-4; 7 bases are a match to TRBD1. Germline CDR1 is MNHEY and CDR2 is SVGAGI. V shed 7 bases and J 3 bases; nucleotides not matched to a gene: 8. This CDR3 is 15 amino acids long. The CDR3 nucleotides read TGTGCCAGCAAGATAAACAGGGGACCTAATGAAAAACTGTTTTTT. Its protein product is CASKINRGPNEKLFF.

At least ten counts were recorded for this clonotype. The J gene is TRBJ2-7, the V gene TRBV28, with 9 bases aligning to TRBD1. J gave up 4 bases and V 2 bases, and 6 bases lay outside the gene matches. The CDR3 sequence is 15 residues long. From germline, CDR1 is MDHEN and CDR2 SYDVKM. The CDR3 DNA is TGTGCCAGCAGTTTAGGTGGGACAGGGAAGTACGAGCAGTACTTC. This sequence encodes CASSLGGTGKYEQYF.

The chain carries TRBV3-1 and TRBJ2-2, with unresolved D. Trimming removed 2 bases at V and 7 bases at J, with 8 bases between. This CDR3 region has 13 residues. The germline CDR1 and CDR2 sequences are LGHDT and YNNKEL (reference sequence). The CDR3 region is CASSQSVSGELFF. In DNA form, the CDR3 reads TGTGCCAGCAGCCAATCAGTGAGCGGGGAGCTGTTTTTT.

This clonotype was seen a single time. The chain recombines TRBV7-9 with TRBJ2-3; possible D gene TRBD2, 5 bases. Trimming shortened V by 5 bases and J by 4 bases, and 22 bases separated the two germline ends. CDR1 is SEHNR and CDR2 is FQNEAQ in the germline V gene (reference sequence). The CDR3 runs to 17 residues. This CDR3 reads CASSPVPEAGRPDTQYF. CDR3 nucleotide sequence: TGTGCCAGCAGCCCGGTCCCCGAGGCGGGCCGGCCAGATACGCAGTATTTT.

CDR3 loop: CSARNLQGRLTEAFF. Written as DNA, the CDR3 is TGCAGTGCTAGAAATCTGCAGGGGAGGCTCACTGAAGCTTTCTTT. The V call is TRBV20-1, the J call TRBJ1-1, with D tentatively TRBD1 (6 bases). Germline V CDR1 and CDR2: DFQATT, SNEGSKA (reference sequence). The germline V and J ends were trimmed by 2 bases and 4 bases, with 17 bases remaining between them. The length of the CDR3 is 15 residues.

This clonotype occurred a few times. The chain carries TRBV10-3 and TRBJ1-2, with 7 bases aligning to TRBD1. The trim removed 6 bases at V and 4 bases at J, leaving 8 bases unmatched. The CDR3 length is 14 residues. CDR1 and CDR2 (germline): ENHRY, SYGVKD. The CDR3 DNA reads TGTGCCATCAGAGAGGGACAGTTGATCTATGGCTACACCTTC. Its protein product is CAIREGQLIYGYTF.

The chain is built from TRBV20-1 and TRBJ2-7, with D hard to call. V was clipped by 1 base and J by 0 bases, with 13 bases between them. Germline CDR1 is DFQATT and CDR2 is SNEGSKA (reference sequence). The CDR3 has 15 amino acids. The CDR3 DNA sequence: TGCAGTGCTAGAGGCCCGGTTGGCGACTCCTACGAGCAGTACTTC. Its protein is CSARGPVGDSYEQYF.

This chain uses TRBV5-1 with TRBJ1-2; D ambiguous. Germline lookup yields CDR1 SGHRS and CDR2 YFSETQ. The CDR3 is 14 residues long. V lost 0 bases, J lost 5 bases, and 11 bases lay in between. The chain's CDR3 is CASSLEVGRYGYTF. DNA for the CDR3: TGCGCCAGCAGCTTGGAAGTCGGGAGATATGGCTACACCTTC.

The rearrangement links TRBV24-1 to TRBJ2-5; 7 nucleotides agree with TRBD2. The germline V gene has CDR1 KGHDR and CDR2 SFDVKD. The CDR3 is 17 residues long. V lost 0 bases, J lost 1 base, and 7 bases stayed unmatched. This CDR3 reads CATSDLHGGGLQETQYF. DNA of the CDR3: TGTGCCACCAGTGATTTGCATGGCGGGGGACTCCAAGAGACCCAGTACTTC.

The chain carries TRBV7-2 and TRBJ2-1; tentative D call: TRBD1 (6 bases). The V end lost 1 base, the J end lost 3 bases, and 16 bases lay between the germline ends. In germline, CDR1 is SGHTA, CDR2 FQGNSA. The CDR3 consists of 17 residues. The CDR3 bases are TGTGCCAGCAGCTTAGAAGCCCTAATACAGGGCTACAATGAGCAGTTCTTC. This sequence encodes CASSLEALIQGYNEQFF.

The chain links TRBV7-9 to TRBJ2-7, with TRBD1 matching over 8 bases. The V and J ends lost 2 bases and 3 bases, in that order; junction bases with no gene match: 6. The germline V gene encodes CDR1 SEHNR and CDR2 FQNEAQ (reference sequence). The CDR3 is 15 residues long. CDR3 DNA sequence: TGTGCCAGCAGCTTACTCAGACAGGGGATCTACGAGCAGTACTTC. The encoded protein is CASSLLRQGIYEQYF.

The V call is TRBV9, the J call TRBJ2-4; D is possibly TRBD1 (7 bases). The DNA end is more similar to TRBJ2-7, so the J call may be wrong. This CDR3 contains 14 residues. CDR1 SGDLS and CDR2 YYNGEE come from the germline V gene. In DNA, the CDR3 is TGTGCCAGCAGCGCGGCGGGACAGTTCTACGAGCAGTACTTC. Its protein product is CASSAAGQFYEQYF.

V gene TRBV10-3 combines with J gene TRBJ2-7; D not resolved. Trimming removed 6 bases from V and 1 base from J, with 16 bases in between. This CDR3 is built from 15 residues. Germline-derived CDR1 and CDR2 are ENHRY and SYGVKD. This chain's CDR3 is CAISLAVSYSYEQYF. CDR3 DNA: TGTGCCATCAGCCTGGCAGTCTCCTATTCCTACGAGCAGTACTTC.

V is TRBV20-1 and J is TRBJ2-5, with 8 bases that match TRBD1. The DNA matches TRBJ2-7 better at its end, which makes the J call doubtful. Looked up from germline, CDR1 is DFQATT and CDR2 is SNEGSKA (reference sequence). The CDR3 loop spans 14 amino acids. CDR3 bases: TGCAGTGCTAGCCCTCCGACAGGGGTGTACGAGCAGTACTTC. This encodes CSASPPTGVYEQYF.